Below are 3 T cell receptor beta chains sequenced from a single sample in a study of T cell responses to AZD1222 COVID-19 vaccine. Assay: immunoSEQ multiplex PCR; the TCRdb copy retains only in-frame clones and omits some. The sample carries roughly 120,000 clones, around 89% recorded once. This sample comprised peripheral blood, obtained 28 days after the second AZD1222 dose. The source is an adult who received the AZD1222 COVID-19 vaccine.

The CDR3 coding sequence is TGTGCCAGCAACTACTACGAGCAGTACTTC. Encoded protein: CASNYYEQYF. This chain uses TRBV27 with TRBJ2-7; D gene ambiguous. The V end was cut by 7 bases, the J end by 3 bases, with 4 bases between. The CDR3 has 10 amino acids. Germline V CDR1 and CDR2: MNHEY, SMNVEV (reference sequence).

This sequence joins TRBV6-5 and TRBJ1-2; D is uncertain. The V gene lost 5 bases and the J gene lost 9 bases, with 13 bases spanning the gap. CDR3 size: 12 residues. Germline CDR1 is MNHEY and CDR2 is SVGAGI. The CDR3 nucleotides read TGTGCCAGCAGTAACGGGAGGGAACGCTACACCTTC. Its translation is CASSNGRERYTF.

This chain uses TRBV2 with TRBJ2-7; D ambiguous. The germline CDR1 and CDR2 sequences are SNHLY and FYNNEI. The CDR3 has 15 residues. Trimming cost V 4 bases and J 2 bases, with 15 bases left between them. CDR3 in DNA: TGTGCCAGCAGTGCGATTGGCAGTGTCCCCTACGAGCAGTACTTC. It codes for CASSAIGSVPYEQYF.